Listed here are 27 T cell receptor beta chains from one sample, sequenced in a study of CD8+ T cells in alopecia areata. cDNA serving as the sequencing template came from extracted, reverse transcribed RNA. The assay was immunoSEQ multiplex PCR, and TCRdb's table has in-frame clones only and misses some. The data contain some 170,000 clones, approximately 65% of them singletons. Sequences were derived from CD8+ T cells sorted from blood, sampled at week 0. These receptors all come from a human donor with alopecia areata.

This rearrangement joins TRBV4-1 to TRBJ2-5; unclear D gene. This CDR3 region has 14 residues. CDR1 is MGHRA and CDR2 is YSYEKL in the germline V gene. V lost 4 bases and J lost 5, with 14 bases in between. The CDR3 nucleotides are TGCGCCAGCAGCCTCCCAGGAGACTCGGAGACCCAGTACTTC. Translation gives CASSLPGDSETQYF.

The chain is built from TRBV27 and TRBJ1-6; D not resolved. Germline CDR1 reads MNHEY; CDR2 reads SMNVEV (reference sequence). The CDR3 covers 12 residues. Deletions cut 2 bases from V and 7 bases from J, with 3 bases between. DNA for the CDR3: TGTGCCAGCAGTTTAAGAAATTCACCCCTCCACTTT. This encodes CASSLRNSPLHF.

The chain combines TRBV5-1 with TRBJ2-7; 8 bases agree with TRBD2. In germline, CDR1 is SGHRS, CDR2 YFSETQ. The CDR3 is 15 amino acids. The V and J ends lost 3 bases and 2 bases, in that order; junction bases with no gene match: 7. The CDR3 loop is CASSYLAGATYEQYF. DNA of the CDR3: TGCGCCAGCAGCTACCTAGCGGGTGCGACCTACGAGCAGTACTTC.

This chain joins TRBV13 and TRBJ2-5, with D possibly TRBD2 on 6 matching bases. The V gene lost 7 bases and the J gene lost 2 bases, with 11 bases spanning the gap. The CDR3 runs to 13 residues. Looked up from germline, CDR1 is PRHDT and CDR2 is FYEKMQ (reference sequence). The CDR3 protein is CASTVAVQETQYF. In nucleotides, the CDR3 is TGTGCCAGCACGGTAGCGGTTCAAGAGACCCAGTACTTC.

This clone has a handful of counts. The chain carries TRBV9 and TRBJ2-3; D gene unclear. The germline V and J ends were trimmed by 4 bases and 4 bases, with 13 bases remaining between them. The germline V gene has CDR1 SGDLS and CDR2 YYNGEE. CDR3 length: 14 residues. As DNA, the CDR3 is TGTGCCAGCAGCCTCCCCCACGCCCCAGATACGCAGTATTTT. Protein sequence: CASSLPHAPDTQYF.

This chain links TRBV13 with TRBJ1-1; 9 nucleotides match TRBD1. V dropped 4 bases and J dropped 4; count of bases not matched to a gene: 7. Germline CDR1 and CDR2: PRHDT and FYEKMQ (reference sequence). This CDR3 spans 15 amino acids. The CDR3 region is CASSSGQGTVTEAFF. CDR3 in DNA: TGTGCCAGCAGCTCGGGACAGGGTACAGTCACTGAAGCTTTCTTT.

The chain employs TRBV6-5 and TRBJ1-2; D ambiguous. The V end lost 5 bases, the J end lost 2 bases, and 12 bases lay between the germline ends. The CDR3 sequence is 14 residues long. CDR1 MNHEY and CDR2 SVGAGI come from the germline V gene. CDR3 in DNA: TGTGCCAGCAGTCCCGACGACCGGAACTATGGCTACACCTTC. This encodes CASSPDDRNYGYTF.

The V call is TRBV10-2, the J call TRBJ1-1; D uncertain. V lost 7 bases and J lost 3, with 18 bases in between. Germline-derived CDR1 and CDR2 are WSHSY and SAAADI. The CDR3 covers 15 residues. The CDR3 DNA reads TGCGCCAGCAAAACCCTCGAGCGTTCGGACACTGAAGCTTTCTTT. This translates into CASKTLERSDTEAFF.

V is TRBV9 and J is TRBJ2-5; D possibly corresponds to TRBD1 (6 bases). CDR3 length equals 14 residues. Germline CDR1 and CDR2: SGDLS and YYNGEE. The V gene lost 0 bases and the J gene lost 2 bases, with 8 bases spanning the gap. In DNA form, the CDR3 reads TGTGCCAGCAGCGTAGGAGGACAGCAAGAGACCCAGTACTTC. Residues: CASSVGGQQETQYF.

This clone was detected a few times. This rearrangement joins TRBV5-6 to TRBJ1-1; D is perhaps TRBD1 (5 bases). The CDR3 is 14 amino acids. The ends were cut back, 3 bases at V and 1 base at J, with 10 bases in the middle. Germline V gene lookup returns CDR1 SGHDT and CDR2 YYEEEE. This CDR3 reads CASSSAGANTEAFF. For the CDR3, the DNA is TGTGCCAGCAGCTCAGCCGGGGCGAACACTGAAGCTTTCTTT.

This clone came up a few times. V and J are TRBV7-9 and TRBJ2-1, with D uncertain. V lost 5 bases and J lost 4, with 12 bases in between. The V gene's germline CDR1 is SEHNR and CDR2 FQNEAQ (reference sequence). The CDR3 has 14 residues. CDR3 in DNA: TGTGCCAGCAGCCCCCGGACCGATTACAATGAGCAGTTCTTC. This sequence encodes CASSPRTDYNEQFF.

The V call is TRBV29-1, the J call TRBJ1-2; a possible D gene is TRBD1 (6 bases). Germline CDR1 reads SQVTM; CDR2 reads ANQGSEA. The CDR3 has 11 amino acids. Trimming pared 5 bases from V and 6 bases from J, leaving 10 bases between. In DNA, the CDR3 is TGCAGCGTTACTTGGGGGCATGGCTACACCTTC. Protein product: CSVTWGHGYTF.

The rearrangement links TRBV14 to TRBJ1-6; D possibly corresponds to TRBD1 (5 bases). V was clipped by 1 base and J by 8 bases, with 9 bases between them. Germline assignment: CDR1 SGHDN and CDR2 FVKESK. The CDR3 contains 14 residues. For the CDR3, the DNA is TGTGCCAGCAGCCAAGCGGGACGGCATTCACCCCTCCACTTT. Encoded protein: CASSQAGRHSPLHF.

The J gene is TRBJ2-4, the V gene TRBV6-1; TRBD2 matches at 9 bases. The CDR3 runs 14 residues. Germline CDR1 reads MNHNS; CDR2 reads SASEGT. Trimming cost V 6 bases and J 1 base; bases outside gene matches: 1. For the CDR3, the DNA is TGTGCCAGCAGGGGACTAGCCGCCAAAAACATTCAGTACTTC. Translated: CASRGLAAKNIQYF.

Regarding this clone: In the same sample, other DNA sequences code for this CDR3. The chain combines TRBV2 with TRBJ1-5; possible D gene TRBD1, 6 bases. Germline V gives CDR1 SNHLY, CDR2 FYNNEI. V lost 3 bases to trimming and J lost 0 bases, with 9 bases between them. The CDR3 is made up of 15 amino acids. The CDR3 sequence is CASSDRGYSNQPQHF. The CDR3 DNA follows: TGTGCCAGCAGTGACAGGGGCTATAGCAATCAGCCCCAGCATTTT.

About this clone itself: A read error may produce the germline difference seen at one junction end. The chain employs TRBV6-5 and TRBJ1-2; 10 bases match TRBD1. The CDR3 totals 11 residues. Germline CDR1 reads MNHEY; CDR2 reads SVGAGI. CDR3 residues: CASSGTGDLGF. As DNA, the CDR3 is TGTGCCAGCAGTGGGACAGGGGACCTGGGCTTC.

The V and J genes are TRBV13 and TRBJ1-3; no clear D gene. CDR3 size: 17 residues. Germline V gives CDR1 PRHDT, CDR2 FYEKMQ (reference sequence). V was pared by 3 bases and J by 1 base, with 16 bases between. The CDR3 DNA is TGTGCCAGCAGCTTGCGTGCGAGGACGAGATCTGGAAACACCATATATTTT. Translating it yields CASSLRARTRSGNTIYF.

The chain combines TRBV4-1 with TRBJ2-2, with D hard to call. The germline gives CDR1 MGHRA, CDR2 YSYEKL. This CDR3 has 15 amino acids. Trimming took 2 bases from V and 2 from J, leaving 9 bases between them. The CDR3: CASSQRTVNTGELFF. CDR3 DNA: TGCGCCAGCAGCCAAAGAACAGTAAACACCGGGGAGCTGTTTTTT.

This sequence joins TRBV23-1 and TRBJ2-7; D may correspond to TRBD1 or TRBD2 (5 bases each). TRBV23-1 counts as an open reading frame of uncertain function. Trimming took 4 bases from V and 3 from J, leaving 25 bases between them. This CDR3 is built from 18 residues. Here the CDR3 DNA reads TGCGCCAGCAGTCCCAAATATTCCCACGGGACGGACCTCTACGAGCAGTACTTC. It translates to CASSPKYSHGTDLYEQYF.

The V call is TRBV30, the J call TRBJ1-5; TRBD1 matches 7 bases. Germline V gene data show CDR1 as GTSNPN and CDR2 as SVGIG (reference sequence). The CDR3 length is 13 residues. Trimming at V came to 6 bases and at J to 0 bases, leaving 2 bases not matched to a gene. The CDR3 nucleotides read TGTGCCTGCACAGGGGATAGCAATCAGCCCCAGCATTTT. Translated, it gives CACTGDSNQPQHF.

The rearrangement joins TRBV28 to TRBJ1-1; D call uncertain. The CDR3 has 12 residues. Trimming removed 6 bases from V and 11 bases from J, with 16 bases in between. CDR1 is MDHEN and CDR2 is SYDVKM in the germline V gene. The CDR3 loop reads CASSPASREAFF. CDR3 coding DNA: TGTGCCAGCAGCCCCGCCAGCCGTGAGGCTTTCTTT.

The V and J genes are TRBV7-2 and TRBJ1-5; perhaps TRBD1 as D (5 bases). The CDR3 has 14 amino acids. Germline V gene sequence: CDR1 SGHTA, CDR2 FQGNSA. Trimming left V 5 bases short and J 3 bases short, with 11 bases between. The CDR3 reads CASSTGQYNQPQHF. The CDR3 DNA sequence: TGTGCCAGCAGCACCGGACAATACAATCAGCCCCAGCATTTT.

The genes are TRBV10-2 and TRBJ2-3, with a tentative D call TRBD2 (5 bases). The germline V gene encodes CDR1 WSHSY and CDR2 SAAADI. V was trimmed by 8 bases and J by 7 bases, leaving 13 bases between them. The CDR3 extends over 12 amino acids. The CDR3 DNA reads TGCGCCAGCGGTTCCCGGAGGAATACGCAGTATTTT. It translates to CASGSRRNTQYF.

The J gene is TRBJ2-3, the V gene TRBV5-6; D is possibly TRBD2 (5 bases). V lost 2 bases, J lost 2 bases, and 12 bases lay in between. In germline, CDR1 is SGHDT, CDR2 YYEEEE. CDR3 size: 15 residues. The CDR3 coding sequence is TGTGCCAGCAGCTTTGGAGGACTCTCCACAGATACGCAGTATTTT. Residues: CASSFGGLSTDTQYF.

The CDR3 DNA reads as TGTGCCAGCAGCTCGGGACAGAATCAGCCCCAGCATTTT. Protein product: CASSSGQNQPQHF. The chain couples TRBV5-6 to TRBJ1-5, with 7 bases matching TRBD1. This CDR3 is 13 amino acids long. The ends lost 3 bases at V and 4 bases at J; junction bases unmatched: 1. Germline assignment: CDR1 SGHDT and CDR2 YYEEEE.

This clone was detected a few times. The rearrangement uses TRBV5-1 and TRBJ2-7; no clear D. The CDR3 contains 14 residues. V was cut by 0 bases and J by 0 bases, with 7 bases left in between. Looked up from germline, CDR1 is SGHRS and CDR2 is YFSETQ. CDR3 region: CASSLVGSSYEQYF. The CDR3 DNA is TGCGCCAGCAGCTTGGTCGGCAGCTCCTACGAGCAGTACTTC. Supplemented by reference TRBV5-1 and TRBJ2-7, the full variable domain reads KAGVTQTPRYLIKTRGQQVTLSCSPISGHRSVSWYQQTPGQGLQFLFEYFSETQRNKGNFPGRFSGRQFSNSRSEMNVSTLELGDSALYLCASSLVGSSYEQYFGPGTRLTVT.

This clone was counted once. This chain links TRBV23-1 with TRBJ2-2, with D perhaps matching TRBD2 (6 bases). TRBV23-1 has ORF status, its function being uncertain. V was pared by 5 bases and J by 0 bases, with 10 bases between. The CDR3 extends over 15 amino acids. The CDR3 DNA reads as TGCGCCAGCAGTTCTGGGAGGCCGAACACCGGGGAGCTGTTTTTT. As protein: CASSSGRPNTGELFF.